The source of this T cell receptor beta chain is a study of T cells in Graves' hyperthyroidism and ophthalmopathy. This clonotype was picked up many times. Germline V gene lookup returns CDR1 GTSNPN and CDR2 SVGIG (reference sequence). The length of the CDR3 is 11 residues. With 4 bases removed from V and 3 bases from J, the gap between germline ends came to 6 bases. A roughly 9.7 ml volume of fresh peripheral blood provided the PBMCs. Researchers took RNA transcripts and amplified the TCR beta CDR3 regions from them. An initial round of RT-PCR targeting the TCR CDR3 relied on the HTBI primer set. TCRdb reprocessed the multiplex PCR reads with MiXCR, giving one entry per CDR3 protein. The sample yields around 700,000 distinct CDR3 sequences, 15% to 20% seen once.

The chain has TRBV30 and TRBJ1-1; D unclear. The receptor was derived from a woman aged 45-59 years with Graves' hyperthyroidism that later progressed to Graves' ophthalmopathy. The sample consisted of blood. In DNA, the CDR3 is TGTGCCTGGAACCACGACACTGAAGCTTTCTTT. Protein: CAWNHDTEAFF.